The 31 T cell receptor beta chains listed next were all sequenced from one sample in a study of blood T cell repertoires in COVID-19. Sequenced by immunoSEQ multiplex PCR; TCRdb stores in-frame clones only, minus some. The data contain about 480,000 clones, roughly nine tenths of them singletons. Sequencing used PBMCs or T cells enriched from blood (not recorded which). These receptors originate from an older woman who had recovered from COVID-19.

A word on this clone: Distinct nucleotide sequences in the sample also encode this CDR3. This chain links TRBV6-5 with TRBJ1-5; 7 nucleotides agree with TRBD1. CDR3 size: 14 residues. Germline V lookup: CDR1 MNHEY, CDR2 SVGAGI. The V segment lost 0 bases and the J segment 4 bases; nucleotides outside the gene matches: 0. The CDR3 DNA reads as TGTGCCAGCAGTTACTCCAGGGGGAATCAGCCCCAGCATTTT. It yields the protein CASSYSRGNQPQHF.

The gene calls are TRBV2 and TRBJ2-7; D call uncertain. CDR3 length: 12 residues. Between the trimmed V and J ends, which lost 8 bases and 9 bases, there was a span of 17 bases. Germline CDR1 is SNHLY and CDR2 is FYNNEI. The CDR3 loop reads CASGLDPLAQYV. CDR3 DNA: TGTGCCAGCGGCCTAGACCCGTTAGCGCAGTACGTC.

This chain connects TRBV11-2 to TRBJ1-4; D unclear. V lost 1 base, J lost 4 bases, and 10 bases lay in between. Germline-derived CDR1 and CDR2 are SGHAT and FQNNGV. The CDR3 runs to 15 residues. The CDR3 region has the DNA TGTGCCAGCAGCTTAGGCTACTTACTTAATGAAAAACTGTTTTTT. This translates into CASSLGYLLNEKLFF.

In DNA form, the CDR3 reads TGTGCTAGTGGTTTGTCCCCCCTAAATGGCTACACCTTC. Protein sequence: CASGLSPLNGYTF. The genes are TRBV12-5 and TRBJ1-2; D is ambiguous. This CDR3 region has 13 residues. Germline CDR1 is LGHNT and CDR2 is FRNRAP. The V gene lost 2 bases and the J gene lost 6 bases, with 10 bases spanning the gap.

This rearrangement joins TRBV5-1 to TRBJ1-2; D remains ambiguous. This CDR3 contains 15 residues. V gave up 0 bases and J gave up 3 bases, with 12 bases separating them. CDR1 and CDR2 (germline): SGHRS, YFSETQ. The CDR3 is CASSLGRGNDYGYTF. The CDR3 DNA reads TGCGCCAGCAGCTTGGGGCGAGGGAACGACTATGGCTACACCTTC.

The CDR3 region is CASSVGSGGSWGPYNEQFF. DNA of the CDR3: TGTGCCAGCAGCGTAGGCTCCGGCGGGTCATGGGGGCCTTACAATGAGCAGTTCTTC. V and J are TRBV9 and TRBJ2-1; D possibly corresponds to TRBD1 (6 bases). Trimming left V 0 bases short and J 4 bases short, with 23 bases between. This CDR3 has 19 residues. Germline CDR1 reads SGDLS; CDR2 reads YYNGEE.

V is TRBV6-5 and J is TRBJ2-7; TRBD1 matches at 9 bases. After removal of 5 bases from V and 1 base from J, the junction contained 6 bases not matched to a gene. This CDR3 is 15 amino acids long. Germline V CDR1 and CDR2: MNHEY, SVGAGI. As DNA, the CDR3 is TGTGCCAGCAGTAGACAGGGGGGCGAATCCTACGAGCAGTACGTC. Protein sequence: CASSRQGGESYEQYV.

This chain connects TRBV10-1 to TRBJ1-1, with 8 bases aligning to TRBD1. Losses at the gene ends were 5 bases for V and 1 base for J; bases not matched to a gene: 6. This CDR3 is 15 amino acids long. Germline V lookup: CDR1 WNHNN, CDR2 SYGVQD (reference sequence). The CDR3: CASSTGTGANTEAFF. As DNA, the CDR3 is TGCGCCAGCAGTACCGGGACAGGAGCGAACACTGAAGCTTTCTTT.

This clone was recorded once. The CDR3 region is CASSVSGGGGDTQYF. Written as DNA, the CDR3 is TGTGCCAGCAGCGTTAGCGGGGGGGGAGGAGATACGCAGTATTTT. This chain connects TRBV7-2 to TRBJ2-3; 11 bases align to TRBD2. The CDR3 is 15 amino acids. With V trimmed by 5 bases and J by 5 bases, 6 bases remained unmatched. Germline CDR1 is SGHTA and CDR2 is FQGNSA.

This clone has only one observation. The rearrangement links TRBV2 to TRBJ1-2; D gene uncertain. The CDR3 extends over 12 amino acids. Germline-derived CDR1 and CDR2 are SNHLY and FYNNEI. Trimming took 8 bases from V and 7 from J, leaving 14 bases between them. CDR3 sequence reads: CASDGFEIGYTF. The CDR3 region has the DNA TGTGCCAGCGACGGGTTCGAGATTGGCTACACCTTC.

This clone was found once. This chain connects TRBV12-3 or TRBV12-4 to TRBJ1-5; TRBD1 might be the D (6 bases). The CDR3 covers 13 residues. Trimming took 6 bases from V and 2 from J, leaving 8 bases between them. The CDR3 protein is CASRSGGNQPQHF. The CDR3 nucleotides read TGTGCCAGCAGATCAGGGGGCAATCAGCCCCAGCATTTT.

This sequence joins TRBV5-6 and TRBJ1-6; 7 bases are a match to TRBD1. The germline V gene encodes CDR1 SGHDT and CDR2 YYEEEE. Germline trimming cut 1 base from V and 10 bases from J; bases unmatched to any gene: 11. This CDR3 contains 16 residues. CDR3 sequence (DNA): TGTGCCAGCAGCTTGAGGGGTTGGCAGGGGGACTCACCCCTCCACTTT. Translating it yields CASSLRGWQGDSPLHF.

This chain links TRBV7-2 with TRBJ1-6; D gene unclear. In germline, CDR1 is SGHTA, CDR2 FQGNSA. The CDR3 runs 14 residues. V dropped 2 bases and J dropped 5 bases, with 7 bases sitting between them. The DNA of the CDR3 is TGTGCCAGCAGCTTAACGCGCGATAATTCACCCCTCCACTTT. Its protein is CASSLTRDNSPLHF.

The V and J genes are TRBV5-4 and TRBJ1-1; D unclear. Germline V gene sequence: CDR1 SGHNT, CDR2 YYREEE (reference sequence). This CDR3 is 16 amino acids long. The V end lost 4 bases, the J end lost 1 base, and 17 bases lay between the germline ends. The CDR3: CASSPYGITTNTEAFF. Written as DNA, the CDR3 is TGTGCCAGCAGCCCCTACGGGATTACGACGAACACTGAAGCTTTCTTT.

In DNA, the CDR3 is TGCGCCAGCAGTACTCAGGGGACAGGGACCCCCGGGGATGAAAAACTGTTTTTT. Protein: CASSTQGTGTPGDEKLFF. The gene calls are TRBV5-1 and TRBJ1-4; 9 bases fit TRBD1. The germline gives CDR1 SGHRS, CDR2 YFSETQ. Trimming at V came to 5 bases and at J to 6 bases, leaving 17 bases not matched to a gene. The CDR3 is made up of 18 amino acids.

This sequence joins TRBV4-1 and TRBJ2-1, with D perhaps TRBD2 (6 bases). The CDR3 is 13 amino acids. V was cut by 3 bases and J by 6 bases, with 9 bases left in between. CDR1 MGHRA and CDR2 YSYEKL come from the germline V gene. CDR3 sequence (DNA): TGCGCCAGCAGCCAGGGGGGTCGCAATGAGCAGTTCTTC. This translates into CASSQGGRNEQFF.

This clone was seen a single time. In the same sample, other DNA sequences code for this CDR3. The chain combines TRBV4-1 with TRBJ2-5; D might be TRBD1 (5 bases). This CDR3 contains 13 residues. The V gene's germline CDR1 is MGHRA and CDR2 YSYEKL. V was cut by 4 bases and J by 2 bases, with 8 bases left in between. In nucleotides, the CDR3 is TGCGCCAGCAGCCGGGGCCCACAAGAGACCCAGTACTTC. Protein product: CASSRGPQETQYF.

The chain recombines TRBV19 with TRBJ1-4; 8 bases agree with TRBD1. Germline lookup yields CDR1 LNHDA and CDR2 SQIVND (reference sequence). With 5 bases clipped from V and 6 bases from J, the junction kept 8 bases outside the gene matches. CDR3 length: 15 amino acids. This CDR3 is CASSRNQGAHEKLFF. The CDR3 DNA reads TGTGCCAGTAGTCGCAATCAGGGGGCTCATGAAAAACTGTTTTTT.

The chain combines TRBV6-1 with TRBJ1-4, with unresolved D. The CDR3 loop spans 12 amino acids. V lost 11 bases to trimming and J lost 5 bases, with 12 bases between them. Germline V CDR1 and CDR2: MNHNS, SASEGT. The CDR3 loop is CAGRGKNEKLFF. The CDR3 DNA follows: TGTGCCGGGCGTGGAAAAAATGAAAAACTGTTTTTT.

This clone appeared a single time. This chain joins TRBV2 and TRBJ1-2; the D gene is possibly TRBD1 (5 bases). The ends were cut back, 7 bases at V and 4 bases at J, with 10 bases in the middle. The CDR3 sequence is 12 residues long. Germline loops: CDR1 SNHLY, CDR2 FYNNEI. In nucleotides, the CDR3 is TGTGCCAGCACGGAGGGGTTCTATGGCTACACCTTC. Encoded protein: CASTEGFYGYTF.

The gene calls are TRBV19 and TRBJ1-2; a weak D match, TRBD1 (5 bases). The V gene lost 3 bases and the J gene lost 4 bases, with 18 bases spanning the gap. The CDR3 totals 16 residues. Looked up from germline, CDR1 is LNHDA and CDR2 is SQIVND (reference sequence). This CDR3 is CASSIADAGIFYGYTF. Written as DNA, the CDR3 is TGTGCCAGTAGTATTGCGGACGCAGGGATCTTCTATGGCTACACCTTC.

The V gene is TRBV6-5, the J gene TRBJ2-5; 7 nucleotides align to TRBD1. J gave up 2 bases and V 6 bases, and 6 bases lay outside the gene matches. CDR1 MNHEY and CDR2 SVGAGI come from the germline V gene. The CDR3 has 14 amino acids. The CDR3 protein is CASSPGQLQETQYF. In DNA form, the CDR3 reads TGTGCCAGCAGCCCGGGACAGCTTCAAGAGACCCAGTACTTC.

The chain links TRBV2 to TRBJ2-3; D may be TRBD2 (5 bases). The CDR3 is made up of 15 amino acids. Between the trimmed V and J ends, which lost 3 bases and 5 bases, there was a span of 15 bases. Germline CDR1 is SNHLY and CDR2 is FYNNEI. CDR3 amino acids: CASSERPHAGDTQYF. The CDR3, as DNA: TGTGCCAGCAGTGAGCGGCCTCACGCGGGAGATACGCAGTATTTT. Combining the CDR3 with reference TRBV2 and TRBJ2-3 gives the whole variable domain EPEVTQTPSHQVTQMGQEVILRCVPISNHLYFYWYRQILGQKVEFLVSFYNNEISEKSEIFDDQFSVERPDGSNFTLKIRSTKLEDSAMYFCASSERPHAGDTQYFGPGTRLTVL.

The J gene is TRBJ1-5, the V gene TRBV27; D remains ambiguous. CDR1 MNHEY and CDR2 SMNVEV come from the germline V gene (reference sequence). This CDR3 is built from 14 residues. V gave up 4 bases and J gave up 5 bases, with 12 bases separating them. The CDR3, as DNA: TGTGCCAGCAGTTCACAGCGGGGAGATCAGCCCCAGCATTTT. Encoded protein: CASSSQRGDQPQHF.

This clone showed up just once. The chain couples TRBV19 to TRBJ1-5; TRBD1 might be the D (5 bases). V shed 3 bases and J shed 3 bases, with 15 bases lying between them. Germline V gene lookup returns CDR1 LNHDA and CDR2 SQIVND (reference sequence). The CDR3 has 16 amino acids. In DNA form, the CDR3 reads TGTGCCAGTAGTATCGGTACAGGAATGGTCAATCAGCCCCAGCATTTT. Its protein product is CASSIGTGMVNQPQHF.

This clone was seen once. The V gene is TRBV19, the J gene TRBJ1-4, with TRBD1 identical over 9 bases. The CDR3 spans 15 residues. Germline CDR1 reads LNHDA; CDR2 reads SQIVND (reference sequence). Trimming at V came to 3 bases and at J to 4 bases, leaving 3 bases not matched to a gene. The CDR3 nucleotides read TGTGCCAGTAGTATGGCGGGACAGGGTAATGAAAAACTGTTTTTT. It translates to CASSMAGQGNEKLFF. Variable domain in full (rest from reference TRBV19 and TRBJ1-4): DGGITQSPKYLFRKEGQNVTLSCEQNLNHDAMYWYRQDPGQGLRLIYYSQIVNDFQKGDIAEGYSVSREKKESFPLTVTSAQKNPTAFYLCASSMAGQGNEKLFFGSGTQLSVL.

This clone was seen more than once but under ten times. V usage is TRBV18 and J usage is TRBJ1-6, with a tentative D call TRBD1 (6 bases). Trimming took off 3 bases at V and 6 bases at J, with 12 bases between the two ends. This CDR3 region has 15 residues. Looked up from germline, CDR1 is KGHSH and CDR2 is LQKENI. The CDR3 DNA reads TGTGCCAGCTCACCCAGACAGGCGGGTAATTCACCCCTCCACTTT. This encodes CASSPRQAGNSPLHF.

The genes are TRBV7-2 and TRBJ2-2; D unresolved. This CDR3 has 14 residues. V shed 5 bases and J shed 4 bases, with 11 bases lying between them. Germline CDR1 and CDR2: SGHTA and FQGNSA. This CDR3 is CASSRWLVTGELFF. The CDR3 nucleotides read TGTGCCAGCAGCCGTTGGCTAGTCACCGGGGAGCTGTTTTTT.

This chain connects TRBV21-1 to TRBJ2-5; the table's D call, TRBD1, has no DNA check behind it. TRBV21-1 constitutes a pseudogene. There are 12 residues in the CDR3. CDR3 protein: CASSKGTGTGYF. CDR3 bases: TGTGCCAGCAGCAAAGGGACGGGGACAGGGTACTTC.

This rearrangement joins TRBV13 to TRBJ2-7; 11 bases map to TRBD1. CDR1 PRHDT and CDR2 FYEKMQ come from the germline V gene (reference sequence). The CDR3 is 16 amino acids. The V segment lost 1 base and the J segment 7 bases; nucleotides outside the gene matches: 9. The CDR3 sequence is CASSLESDRGPGEQYF. As DNA, the CDR3 is TGTGCCAGCAGCTTAGAATCGGACAGGGGGCCGGGAGAGCAGTACTTC.

This sequence joins TRBV5-1 and TRBJ2-2; D perhaps matches TRBD2 (5 bases). Germline loops: CDR1 SGHRS, CDR2 YFSETQ. Trimming took 4 bases from V and 4 from J, leaving 29 bases between them. The CDR3 covers 20 residues. CDR3 in DNA: TGCGCCAGCAGCCCGAGAAGGCTAGCTTTTGTTCCCATCCCCACCGGGGAGCTGTTTTTT. Amino acid sequence: CASSPRRLAFVPIPTGELFF. The complete variable domain, with remaining parts taken from reference TRBV5-1 and TRBJ2-2, reads KAGVTQTPRYLIKTRGQQVTLSCSPISGHRSVSWYQQTPGQGLQFLFEYFSETQRNKGNFPGRFSGRQFSNSRSEMNVSTLELGDSALYLCASSPRRLAFVPIPTGELFFGEGSRLTVL.